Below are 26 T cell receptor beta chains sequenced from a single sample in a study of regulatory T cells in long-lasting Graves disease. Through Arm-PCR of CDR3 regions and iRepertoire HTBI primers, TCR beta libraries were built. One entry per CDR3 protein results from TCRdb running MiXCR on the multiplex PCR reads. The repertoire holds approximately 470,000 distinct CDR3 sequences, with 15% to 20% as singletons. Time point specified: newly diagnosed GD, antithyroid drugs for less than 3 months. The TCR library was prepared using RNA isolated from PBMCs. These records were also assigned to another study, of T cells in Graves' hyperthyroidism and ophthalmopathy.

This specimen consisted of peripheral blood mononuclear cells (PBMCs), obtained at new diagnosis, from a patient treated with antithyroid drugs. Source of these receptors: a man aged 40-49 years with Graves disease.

The CDR3 here is CSALQGRYGYTF. CDR3 bases: TGCAGTGCTTTACAGGGGAGGTATGGCTACACCTTC. This sequence joins TRBV20-1 and TRBJ1-2; 7 bases agree with TRBD1. This CDR3 is 12 amino acids long. Germline lookup yields CDR1 DFQATT and CDR2 SNEGSKA (reference sequence). V was clipped by 5 bases and J by 5 bases; unmatched bases: 5.

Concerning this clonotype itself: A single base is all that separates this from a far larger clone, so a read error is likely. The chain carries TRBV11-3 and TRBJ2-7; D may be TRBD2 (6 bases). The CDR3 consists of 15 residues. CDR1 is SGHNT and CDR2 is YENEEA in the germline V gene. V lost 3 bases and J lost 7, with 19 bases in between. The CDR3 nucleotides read TGTGCCAGCAGCTTTAGTCTAGCGTCTTTCAATGAGCAGTACTTC. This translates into CASSFSLASFNEQYF.

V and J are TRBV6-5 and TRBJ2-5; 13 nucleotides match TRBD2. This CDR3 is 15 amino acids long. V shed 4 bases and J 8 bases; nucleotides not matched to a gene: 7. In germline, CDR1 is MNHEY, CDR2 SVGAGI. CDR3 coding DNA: TGTGCCAGCAGTTCCCGGACTAGCGGGAGAGTAACCCAGTACTTC. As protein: CASSSRTSGRVTQYF.

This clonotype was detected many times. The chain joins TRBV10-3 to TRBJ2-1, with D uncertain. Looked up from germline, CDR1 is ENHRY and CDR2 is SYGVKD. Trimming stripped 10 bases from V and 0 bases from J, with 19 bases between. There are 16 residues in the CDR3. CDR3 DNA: TGTGCCAACGACAAAACTATAGATAGCTCCTACAATGAGCAGTTCTTC. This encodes CANDKTIDSSYNEQFF.

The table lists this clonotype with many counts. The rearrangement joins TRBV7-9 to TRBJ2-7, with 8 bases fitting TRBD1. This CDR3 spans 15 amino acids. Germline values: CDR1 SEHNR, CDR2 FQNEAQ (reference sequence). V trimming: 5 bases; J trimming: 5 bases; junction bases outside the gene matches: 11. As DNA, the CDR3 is TGTGCCAGCAGCGACGGTGGACAGGGTAACGACGAGCAGTACTTC. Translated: CASSDGGQGNDEQYF.

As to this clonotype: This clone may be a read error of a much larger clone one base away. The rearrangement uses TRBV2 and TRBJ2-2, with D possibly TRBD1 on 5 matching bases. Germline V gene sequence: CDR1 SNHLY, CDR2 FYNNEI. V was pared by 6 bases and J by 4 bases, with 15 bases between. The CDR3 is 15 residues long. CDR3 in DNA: TGTGCCAGCAGAGATACCAGGGTTCGCACCGGGGAGCTGTTTTTT. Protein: CASRDTRVRTGELFF.

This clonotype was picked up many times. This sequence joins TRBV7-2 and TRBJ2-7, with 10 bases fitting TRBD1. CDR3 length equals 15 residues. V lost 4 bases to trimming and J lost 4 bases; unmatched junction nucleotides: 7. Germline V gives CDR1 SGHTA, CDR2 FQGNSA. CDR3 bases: TGTGCCAGCAGCTCCCGACAGGGGGCGGGGTACGAGCAGTACTTC. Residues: CASSSRQGAGYEQYF. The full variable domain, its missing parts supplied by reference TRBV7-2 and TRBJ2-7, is GAGVSQSPSNKVTEKGKDVELRCDPISGHTALYWYRQSLGQGLEFLIYFQGNSAPDKSGLPSDRFSAERTGGSVSTLTIQRTQQEDSAVYLCASSSRQGAGYEQYFGPGTRLTVT.

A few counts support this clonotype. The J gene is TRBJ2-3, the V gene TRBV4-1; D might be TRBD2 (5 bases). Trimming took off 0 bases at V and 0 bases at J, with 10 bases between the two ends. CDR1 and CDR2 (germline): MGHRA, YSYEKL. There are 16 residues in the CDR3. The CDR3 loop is CASSQEWSSSTDTQYF. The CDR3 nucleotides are TGCGCCAGCAGCCAAGAATGGTCTAGCAGCACAGATACGCAGTATTTT.

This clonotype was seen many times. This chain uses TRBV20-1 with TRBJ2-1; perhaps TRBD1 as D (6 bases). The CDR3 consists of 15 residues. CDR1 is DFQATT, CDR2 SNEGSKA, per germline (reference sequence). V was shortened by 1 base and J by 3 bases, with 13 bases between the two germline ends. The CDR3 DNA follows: TGCAGTGCTAGAGGGCAGGGGACGGTCTACAATGAGCAGTTCTTC. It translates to CSARGQGTVYNEQFF.

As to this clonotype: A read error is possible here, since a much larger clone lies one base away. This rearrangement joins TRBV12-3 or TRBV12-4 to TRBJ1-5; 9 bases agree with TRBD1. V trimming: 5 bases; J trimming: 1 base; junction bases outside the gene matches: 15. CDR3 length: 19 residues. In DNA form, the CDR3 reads TGTGCCAGCAGTCCTAATGGGACAGGGCTATTTCCAAGCAATCAGCCCCAGCATTTT. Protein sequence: CASSPNGTGLFPSNQPQHF.

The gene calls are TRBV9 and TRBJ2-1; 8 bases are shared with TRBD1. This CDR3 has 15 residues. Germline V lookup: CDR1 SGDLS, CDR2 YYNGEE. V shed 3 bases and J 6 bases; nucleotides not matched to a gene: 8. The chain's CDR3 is CASSGRTGLGNEQFF. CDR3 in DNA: TGTGCCAGCAGCGGGAGGACAGGGTTAGGCAATGAGCAGTTCTTC.

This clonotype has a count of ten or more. The CDR3 spells CASSIGTGKGETQYF. The CDR3 coding sequence is TGTGCCAGCAGCATTGGGACAGGGAAAGGAGAGACCCAGTACTTC. This sequence joins TRBV7-3 and TRBJ2-5; 9 nucleotides agree with TRBD1. Trimming cost V 5 bases and J 4 bases; bases outside gene matches: 8. The CDR3 loop spans 15 amino acids. Per germline, CDR1 SGHTA and CDR2 FQGTGA.

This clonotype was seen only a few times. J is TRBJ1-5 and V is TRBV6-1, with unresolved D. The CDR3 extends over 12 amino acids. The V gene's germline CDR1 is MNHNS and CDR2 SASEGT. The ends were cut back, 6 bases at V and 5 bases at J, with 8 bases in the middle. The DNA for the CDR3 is TGTGCCAGCAGCCCGACCTATCAGCCCCAGCATTTT. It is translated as CASSPTYQPQHF.

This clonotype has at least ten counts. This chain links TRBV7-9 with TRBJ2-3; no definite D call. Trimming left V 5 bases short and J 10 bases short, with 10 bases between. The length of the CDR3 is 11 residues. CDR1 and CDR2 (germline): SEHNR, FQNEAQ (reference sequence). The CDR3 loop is CASSRPESQYF. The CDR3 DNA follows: TGTGCCAGCAGCCGACCAGAATCGCAGTATTTT.

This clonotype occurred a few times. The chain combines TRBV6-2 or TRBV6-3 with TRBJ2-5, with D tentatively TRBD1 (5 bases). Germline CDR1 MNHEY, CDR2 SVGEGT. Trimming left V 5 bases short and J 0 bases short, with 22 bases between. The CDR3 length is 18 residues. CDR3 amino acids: CASSEMVPIQADQETQYF. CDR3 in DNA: TGTGCCAGCAGTGAAATGGTCCCGATACAGGCCGACCAAGAGACCCAGTACTTC.

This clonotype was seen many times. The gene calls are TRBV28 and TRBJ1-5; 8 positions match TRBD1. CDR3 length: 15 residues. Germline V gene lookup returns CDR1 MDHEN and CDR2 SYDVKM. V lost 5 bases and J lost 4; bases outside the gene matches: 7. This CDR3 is CASSRDRGENQPQHF. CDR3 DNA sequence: TGTGCCAGCAGTCGAGACAGGGGTGAAAATCAGCCCCAGCATTTT.

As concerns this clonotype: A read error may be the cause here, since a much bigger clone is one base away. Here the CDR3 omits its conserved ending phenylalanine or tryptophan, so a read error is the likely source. In DNA form, the CDR3 reads TGTGCCAGCAGTGAAGCACCGCTGACGAACACCGGGGAGCTGTTTTCT. Protein product: CASSEAPLTNTGELFS. The chain combines TRBV6-1 with TRBJ2-2, with D uncertain. Germline CDR1 is MNHNS and CDR2 is SASEGT. This CDR3 is 16 amino acids long. The V and J ends lost 0 bases and 0 bases respectively, with 8 bases between them.

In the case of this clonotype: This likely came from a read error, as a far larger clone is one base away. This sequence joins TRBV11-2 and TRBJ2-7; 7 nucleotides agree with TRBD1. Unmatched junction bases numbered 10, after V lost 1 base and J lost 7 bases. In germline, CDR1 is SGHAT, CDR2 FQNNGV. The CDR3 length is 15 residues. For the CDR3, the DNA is TGTGCCAGCAGCTTAGGGGACAGAACCTACAATGAGCAGTACTTC. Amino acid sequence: CASSLGDRTYNEQYF.

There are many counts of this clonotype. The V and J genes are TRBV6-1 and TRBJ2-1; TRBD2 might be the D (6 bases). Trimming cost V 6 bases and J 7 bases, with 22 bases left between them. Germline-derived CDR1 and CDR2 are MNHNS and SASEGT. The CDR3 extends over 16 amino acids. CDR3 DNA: TGTGCCAGCAGCGAACTTAGCGGATACCTTAGGAATGAGCAGTTCTTC. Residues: CASSELSGYLRNEQFF.

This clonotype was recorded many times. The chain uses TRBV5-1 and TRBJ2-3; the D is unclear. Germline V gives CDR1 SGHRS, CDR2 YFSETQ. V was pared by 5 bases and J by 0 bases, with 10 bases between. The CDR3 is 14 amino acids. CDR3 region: CASRSTHSTDTQYF. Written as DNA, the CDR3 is TGCGCCAGCAGGTCCACACACAGCACAGATACGCAGTATTTT. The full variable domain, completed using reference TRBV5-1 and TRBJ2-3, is KAGVTQTPRYLIKTRGQQVTLSCSPISGHRSVSWYQQTPGQGLQFLFEYFSETQRNKGNFPGRFSGRQFSNSRSEMNVSTLELGDSALYLCASRSTHSTDTQYFGPGTRLTVL.

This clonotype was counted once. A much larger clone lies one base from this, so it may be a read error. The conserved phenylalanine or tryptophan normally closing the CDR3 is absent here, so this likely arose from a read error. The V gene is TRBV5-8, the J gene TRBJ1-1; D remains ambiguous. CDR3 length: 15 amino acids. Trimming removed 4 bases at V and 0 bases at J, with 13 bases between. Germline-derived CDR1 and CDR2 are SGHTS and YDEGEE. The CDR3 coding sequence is TGTGCCAGCAGCCAAACCCCGGGATTGAACACTGAAGCTTTCCTT. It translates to CASSQTPGLNTEAFL.

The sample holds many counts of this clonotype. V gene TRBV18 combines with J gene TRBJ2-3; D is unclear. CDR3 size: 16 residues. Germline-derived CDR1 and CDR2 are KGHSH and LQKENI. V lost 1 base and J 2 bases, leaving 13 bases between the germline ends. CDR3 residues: CASSPRDGHNTDTQYF. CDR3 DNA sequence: TGTGCCAGCTCACCACGGGATGGGCACAACACAGATACGCAGTATTTT.

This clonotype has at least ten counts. CDR3 amino acids: CASKKGTGNTEAFF. DNA of the CDR3: TGTGCCAGCAAGAAAGGGACAGGGAACACTGAAGCTTTCTTT. The V call is TRBV12-3 or TRBV12-4, the J call TRBJ1-1, with 8 bases aligning to TRBD1. The junction had 5 bases not matched to a gene; V was cut back by 7 bases and J by 1 base. The CDR3 totals 14 residues.

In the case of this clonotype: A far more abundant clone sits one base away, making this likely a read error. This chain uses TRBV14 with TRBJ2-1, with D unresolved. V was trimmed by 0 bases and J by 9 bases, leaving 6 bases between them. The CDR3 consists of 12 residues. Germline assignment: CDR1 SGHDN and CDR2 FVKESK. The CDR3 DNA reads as TGTGCCAGCAGCCAAGATTGGACTGAGCAGTTCTTC. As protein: CASSQDWTEQFF.

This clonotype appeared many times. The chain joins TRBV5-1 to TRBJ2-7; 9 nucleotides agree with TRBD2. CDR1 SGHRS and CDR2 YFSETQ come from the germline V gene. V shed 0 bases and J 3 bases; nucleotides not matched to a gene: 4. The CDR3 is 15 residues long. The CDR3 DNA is TGCGCCAGCAGCTTGGCCCCGACTAGCGGCTACGAGCAGTACTTC. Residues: CASSLAPTSGYEQYF.

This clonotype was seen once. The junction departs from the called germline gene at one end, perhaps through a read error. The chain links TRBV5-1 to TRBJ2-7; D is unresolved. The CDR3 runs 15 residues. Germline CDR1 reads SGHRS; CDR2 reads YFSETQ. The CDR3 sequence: CASSLDGLSSYERYF. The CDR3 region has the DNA TGCGCCAGCAGCTTGGATGGCCTGAGCTCCTACGAGCGGTACTTC.